This T cell receptor (beta chain) derives from a study of CD8 T cells in ankylosing spondylitis. Overall study results and limits: Clones linked with disease were CD8+ and fairly uncommon in the peripheral blood. Ankylosing spondylitis blood appeared to be characterized by a TCR beta motif of eight highly homologous variants.

Looked up from germline, CDR1 is SGHRS and CDR2 is YFSETQ. Germline trimming cut 4 bases from V and 5 bases from J; bases unmatched to any gene: 12. The CDR3 spans 16 residues. This clonotype was detected ten times or more. What it recognizes is unknown. Generation of TCR beta libraries employed quantitative 5'-RACE incorporating molecular barcodes. TCRdb recomputed calls from the 5' RACE reads with MiXCR, one row per CDR3 protein. The sample lists some 120,000 distinct CDR3 sequences; around 13% were seen once. The chain carries TRBV5-1 and TRBJ1-1, with 9 bases fitting TRBD1. Sequences were obtained from blood, either unsorted or a sorted T cell fraction (not recorded which). The sequence was obtained from a female donor with ankylosing spondylitis or in good health (not recorded which). In nucleotides, the CDR3 is TGCGCCAGCAGCCCTCAACCGGGACAGGGATCGACTGAAGCTTTCTTT. This encodes CASSPQPGQGSTEAFF.